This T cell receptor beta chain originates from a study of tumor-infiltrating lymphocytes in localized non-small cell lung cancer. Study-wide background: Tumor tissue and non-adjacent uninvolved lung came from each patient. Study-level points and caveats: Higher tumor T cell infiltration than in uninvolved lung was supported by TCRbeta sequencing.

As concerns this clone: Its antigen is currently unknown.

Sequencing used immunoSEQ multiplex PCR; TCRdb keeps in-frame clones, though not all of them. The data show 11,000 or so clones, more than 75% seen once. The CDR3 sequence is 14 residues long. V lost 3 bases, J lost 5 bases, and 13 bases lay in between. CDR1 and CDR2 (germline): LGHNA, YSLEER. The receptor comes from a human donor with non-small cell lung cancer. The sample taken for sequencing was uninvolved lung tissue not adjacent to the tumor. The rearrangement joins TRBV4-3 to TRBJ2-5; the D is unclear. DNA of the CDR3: TGCGCCAGCAGCCAGCTTAAAGGATACGAGACCCAGTACTTC. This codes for CASSQLKGYETQYF.